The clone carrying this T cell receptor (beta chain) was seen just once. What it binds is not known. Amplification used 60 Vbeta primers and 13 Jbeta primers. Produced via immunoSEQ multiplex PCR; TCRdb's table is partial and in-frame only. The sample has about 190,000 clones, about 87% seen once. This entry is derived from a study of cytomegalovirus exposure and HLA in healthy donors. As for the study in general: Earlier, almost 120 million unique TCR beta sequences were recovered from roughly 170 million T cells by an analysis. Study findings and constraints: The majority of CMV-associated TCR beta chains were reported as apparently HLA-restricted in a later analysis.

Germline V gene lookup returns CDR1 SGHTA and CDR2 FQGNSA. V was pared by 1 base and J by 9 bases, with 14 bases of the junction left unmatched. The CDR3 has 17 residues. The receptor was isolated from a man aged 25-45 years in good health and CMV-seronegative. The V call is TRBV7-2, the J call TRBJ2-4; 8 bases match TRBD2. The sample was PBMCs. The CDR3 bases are TGTGCCAGCAGCTTAGGGGGGACGGGGGGGCGCACGGGCATTCAGTACTTC. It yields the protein CASSLGGTGGRTGIQYF.